This paragraph covers one T cell receptor beta chain sequence. The antigen remains unidentified. The sample comes from a study of T cell responses to AZD1222 COVID-19 vaccine. Overall study results and limits: Following two doses of AZD1222, Spike-specific TCR breadth and depth rose. Females made up more of the donors, who were largely white British, and clonal diversity may have come out too low. The study found vaccine-associated CD4 TCRs spanning spike, dominant at 160-218 and 743-854.

Method: immunoSEQ multiplex PCR; TCRdb's copy keeps in-frame clones and lacks some. The sample holds 120,000 or so clones, around 84% seen once. Source: peripheral blood, taken 28 days after the second AZD1222 dose. This TCR came from an adult who received the AZD1222 COVID-19 vaccine.

Written as DNA, the CDR3 is TGTGCCAGCAGTCCTTGGGACAGGGGGCACTATGGCTACACCTTC. Amino acids: CASSPWDRGHYGYTF. This chain links TRBV28 with TRBJ1-2, with 12 bases that match TRBD1. The ends lost 5 bases at V and 3 bases at J; junction bases unmatched: 4. This CDR3 has 15 residues. From germline, CDR1 is MDHEN and CDR2 SYDVKM.